This TCR beta chain comes out of a study of T cells in women clearing cervical HPV infection. The V end lost 5 bases, the J end lost 6 bases, and 16 bases lay between the germline ends. The CDR3 has 13 amino acids. Germline lookup yields CDR1 DFQATT and CDR2 SNEGSKA (reference sequence). Concerning this clone: The CDR3 end is not reached by the read, which stops 3 residues before it; the germline J gene fills it in.

Sequenced by immunoSEQ multiplex PCR; TCRdb stores in-frame clones only, minus some. The sample has some 30,000 clones. The material sequenced was blood buffy coat. The sequence came from a woman between 18 and 70 years old with a cervical HPV16 infection that either progressed to CIN3+ or cleared (not recorded which). The gene calls are TRBV20-1 and TRBJ1-2, with no clear D. CDR3 bases read: TGCAGTGCTCCTGTAACTCTGCCCCATGGC. Its protein is CSAPVTLPHG. The CDR3 in its entirety is CSAPVTLPHGYTF.